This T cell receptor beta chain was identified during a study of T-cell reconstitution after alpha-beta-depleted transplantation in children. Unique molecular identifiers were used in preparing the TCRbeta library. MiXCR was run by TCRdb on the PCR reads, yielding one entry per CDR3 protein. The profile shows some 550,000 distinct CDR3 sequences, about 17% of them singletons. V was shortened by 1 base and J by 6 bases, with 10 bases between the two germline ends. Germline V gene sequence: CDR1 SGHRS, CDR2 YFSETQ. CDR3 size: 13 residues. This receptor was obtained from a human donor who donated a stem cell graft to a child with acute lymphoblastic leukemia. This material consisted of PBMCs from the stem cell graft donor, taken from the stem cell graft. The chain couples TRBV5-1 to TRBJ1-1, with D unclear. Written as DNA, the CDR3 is TGCGCCAGCAGCTTGTCCGGACCTTCTGAAGCTTTCTTT. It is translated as CASSLSGPSEAFF.